This T cell receptor (beta chain) originates from a study of cytomegalovirus exposure and HLA in healthy donors. The CDR3 runs to 15 residues. V was pared by 7 bases and J by 4 bases, with 8 bases of the junction left unmatched. Germline CDR1 is SNHLY and CDR2 is FYNNEI. The PCR had 60 Vbeta and 13 Jbeta primers. Some clones are missing from TCRdb's copy, which holds only in-frame ones; the method was immunoSEQ multiplex PCR. The profile shows around 97,000 clones, around 79% of them singletons. The V call is TRBV2, the J call TRBJ2-1, with TRBD1 matching over 9 bases. This clonotype was obtained from a man in his fifties in good health and CMV-seropositive. Material: PBMCs. In nucleotides, the CDR3 is TGTGCCAGCACCCCACCGGGACAGGGTTACAATGAGCAGTTCTTC. As protein: CASTPPGQGYNEQFF.